Following are 26 T cell receptor beta chains from one sample sequenced in a study of T cells after yellow fever vaccination. TCRdb passed the 5' RACE reads through MiXCR, listing each CDR3 protein once. The sample lists roughly 94,000 distinct CDR3 sequences; roughly 9% were seen once. The source material was CD8+ T cells not binding an NS4B(214-222) dextramer, sorted from PBMCs, sampled roughly 14 days after the first yellow fever vaccination. Receptors originate from a man younger than 30 who received the YFV17D yellow fever vaccine.

A few counts support this clonotype. The rearrangement uses TRBV11-2 and TRBJ2-2, with TRBD2 as a possible D gene (5 bases). Germline V CDR1 and CDR2: SGHAT, FQNNGV. V lost 2 bases and J lost 4, with 14 bases in between. CDR3 length: 16 residues. CDR3 protein: CASSLTERAGTGELFF. The CDR3 nucleotides are TGTGCCAGCAGCTTAACGGAAAGGGCGGGCACCGGGGAGCTGTTTTTT.

This clonotype has more than one count but fewer than ten. The genes are TRBV6-1 and TRBJ1-2; 10 bases line up with TRBD1. Germline loops: CDR1 MNHNS, CDR2 SASEGT. This CDR3 has 14 amino acids. V was pared by 6 bases and J by 5 bases, with 6 bases of the junction left unmatched. This CDR3 is CASSRQGARYGYTF. For the CDR3, the DNA is TGTGCCAGCAGCAGACAGGGGGCGAGATATGGCTACACCTTC.

In this sample, this clonotype turned up a few times. The rearrangement links TRBV15 to TRBJ2-5; tentatively, D is TRBD1 (6 bases). This CDR3 region has 16 residues. V was trimmed by 5 bases and J by 3 bases, leaving 19 bases between them. Germline CDR1 is LNHNV and CDR2 is YYDKDF (reference sequence). The chain's CDR3 is CATSPQQGMGEETQYF. The CDR3 DNA reads as TGTGCCACCAGCCCTCAACAGGGCATGGGGGAAGAGACCCAGTACTTC. Complete variable domain (other parts from reference TRBV15 and TRBJ2-5): DAMVIQNPRYQVTQFGKPVTLSCSQTLNHNVMYWYQQKSSQAPKLLFHYYDKDFNNEADTPDNFQSRRPNTSFCFLDIRSPGLGDTAMYLCATSPQQGMGEETQYFGPGTRLLVL.

This clonotype was detected only a few times. This chain joins TRBV11-2 and TRBJ2-3; D gene unclear. Germline loops: CDR1 SGHAT, CDR2 FQNNGV. Between the trimmed V and J ends, which lost 4 bases and 2 bases, there was a span of 13 bases. The CDR3 is 15 amino acids. The CDR3 sequence: CASSSWATFTDTQYF. The CDR3 DNA reads TGTGCCAGCAGCTCTTGGGCCACTTTCACAGATACGCAGTATTTT.

This chain links TRBV7-9 with TRBJ2-7; D ambiguous. This CDR3 is 12 amino acids long. CDR1 is SEHNR and CDR2 is FQNEAQ in the germline V gene (reference sequence). Trimming removed 2 bases from V and 2 bases from J, with 4 bases in between. In DNA form, the CDR3 reads TGTGCCAGCAGCTTAACGACCTACGAGCAGTACGTC. Its protein product is CASSLTTYEQYV.

The gene calls are TRBV28 and TRBJ2-1; TRBD1 is a possible D gene (5 bases). Trimming cost V 3 bases and J 0 bases, with 15 bases left between them. The CDR3 contains 17 residues. Per the germline V gene, CDR1 is MDHEN and CDR2 is SYDVKM. The CDR3 protein is CASSFSGIDSSYNEQFF. CDR3 sequence (DNA): TGTGCCAGCAGTTTCTCTGGGATAGACAGCTCCTACAATGAGCAGTTCTTC.

The rearrangement uses TRBV28 and TRBJ1-1; D unresolved. The CDR3 covers 12 residues. V dropped 6 bases and J dropped 1 base, with 6 bases sitting between them. Germline assignment: CDR1 MDHEN and CDR2 SYDVKM. For the CDR3, the DNA is TGTGCCAGCAGCGCAGAGAACACTGAAGCTTTCTTT. Its translation: CASSAENTEAFF.

The chain recombines TRBV7-9 with TRBJ2-7; TRBD1 might be the D (6 bases). Per the germline V gene, CDR1 is SEHNR and CDR2 is FQNEAQ (reference sequence). The ends were cut back, 5 bases at V and 2 bases at J, with 16 bases in the middle. CDR3 length equals 15 residues. The CDR3 DNA sequence: TGTGCCAGCAGCCGCCGGGACACTAAAACCTACGAGCAGTACTTC. This translates into CASSRRDTKTYEQYF.

The chain couples TRBV19 to TRBJ2-1; D possibly uses TRBD1 or TRBD2 (6 bases each). V was cut by 3 bases and J by 2 bases, with 11 bases left in between. In germline, CDR1 is LNHDA, CDR2 SQIVND (reference sequence). This CDR3 contains 15 residues. The CDR3 DNA reads TGTGCCAGTAGTATTGAGGGGGGCGCCTACAATGAGCAGTTCTTC. This sequence encodes CASSIEGGAYNEQFF.

This clonotype was detected only a few times. This rearrangement joins TRBV4-2 to TRBJ2-4; the match to TRBD2 covers 7 bases. The CDR3 has 12 residues. Germline CDR1 LGHNA, CDR2 YNFKEQ. V was clipped by 1 base and J by 9 bases; unmatched bases: 0. Written as DNA, the CDR3 is TGTGCCAGCAGCCAAGCTAGCGGCATTCAGTACTTC. Protein: CASSQASGIQYF.

This clonotype was seen many times. V and J are TRBV23-1 and TRBJ2-5; perhaps TRBD1 as D (6 bases). TRBV23-1 qualifies as an ORF whose function is uncertain. The CDR3 totals 18 residues. The V gene lost 0 bases and the J gene lost 2 bases, with 19 bases spanning the gap. DNA of the CDR3: TGCGCCAGCAGTCAATCTGGGGGTCCGGGACAAGTACAAGAGACCCAGTACTTC. Amino acid sequence: CASSQSGGPGQVQETQYF.

This clonotype appeared a few times. This rearrangement joins TRBV12-3 or TRBV12-4 to TRBJ1-5, with a weak D call TRBD1 (5 bases). The CDR3 covers 17 residues. V shed 3 bases and J shed 5 bases, with 20 bases lying between them. CDR3 in amino acids: CASSFSTGRRVDQPQHF. CDR3 DNA: TGTGCCAGCAGTTTTTCGACGGGACGGCGGGTCGATCAGCCCCAGCATTTT.

V usage is TRBV5-6 and J usage is TRBJ2-7; TRBD1 aligns across 12 bases. Germline-derived CDR1 and CDR2 are SGHDT and YYEEEE. The CDR3 totals 14 residues. The V and J ends lost 2 bases and 5 bases, in that order; junction bases with no gene match: 2. The CDR3 loop is CASSFGTGGNEQYF. Written as DNA, the CDR3 is TGTGCCAGCAGCTTTGGGACAGGGGGCAACGAGCAGTACTTC.

The CDR3 region has the DNA TGCGCCAGCAGCCAGACAGGGGGACGCGGAAACTATGGCTACACCTTC. It specifies CASSQTGGRGNYGYTF. The chain links TRBV4-3 to TRBJ1-2; 9 bases are shared with TRBD1. In germline, CDR1 is LGHNA, CDR2 YSLEER. The CDR3 is 16 amino acids. The V gene end was trimmed by 3 bases and the J gene end by 2 bases; junction bases not matched to a gene: 7.

This clonotype was seen a few times. The chain uses TRBV14 and TRBJ1-1; D gene uncertain. From germline, CDR1 is SGHDN and CDR2 FVKESK. CDR3 length equals 13 residues. V was cut by 6 bases and J by 0 bases, with 8 bases left in between. DNA of the CDR3: TGTGCCAGCAGTCGTTTCATGAACACTGAAGCTTTCTTT. This sequence encodes CASSRFMNTEAFF.

This clonotype appeared a few times. This chain joins TRBV11-2 and TRBJ2-1; D is unresolved. There are 9 residues in the CDR3. CDR1 is SGHAT and CDR2 is FQNNGV in the germline V gene. The V end lost 6 bases, the J end lost 13 bases, and 7 bases lay between the germline ends. In DNA, the CDR3 is TGTGCCAGCAGTCCGTTACAGTTCTTC. Its protein product is CASSPLQFF.

This clonotype was seen ten or more times. One junction end does not reproduce the germline sequence, and a read error may be involved. The chain recombines TRBV6-2 or TRBV6-3 with TRBJ2-1, with a possible D match to TRBD2 (5 bases). Germline V gives CDR1 MNHEY, CDR2 SVGEGT. The CDR3 has 9 amino acids. The CDR3 sequence: CTGVNEQFF. CDR3 nucleotide sequence: TGCACCGGGGTCAATGAGCAGTTCTTC.

There are a few counts of this clonotype. The CDR3 region has the DNA TGTGCCAGCAGTTTTGGGACGGGTGAGCAGTACGTC. Its protein is CASSFGTGEQYV. The gene calls are TRBV13 and TRBJ2-7; the D call may be TRBD1 or TRBD2 (5 bases each). Trimming cost V 6 bases and J 7 bases, with 13 bases left between them. The CDR3 covers 12 residues. Germline-derived CDR1 and CDR2 are PRHDT and FYEKMQ (reference sequence).

This clonotype was observed a handful of times. The J gene is TRBJ1-2, the V gene TRBV15, with a tentative D call TRBD1 (5 bases). The CDR3 is 13 amino acids. V lost 0 bases, J lost 6 bases, and 8 bases lay in between. In germline, CDR1 is LNHNV, CDR2 YYDKDF (reference sequence). CDR3 region: CATSRDRGDGYTF. The DNA for the CDR3 is TGTGCCACCAGCAGAGATCGGGGGGATGGCTACACCTTC.

This clonotype has more than one count but fewer than ten. This chain joins TRBV6-2 or TRBV6-3 and TRBJ1-1; a possible D gene is TRBD1 (5 bases). CDR1 and CDR2 from the germline V gene are MNHEY and SVGEGT. With 7 bases removed from V and 5 bases from J, the gap between germline ends came to 17 bases. The CDR3 spans 14 residues. The CDR3 is CASTLAQGRTEAFF. The CDR3 bases are TGTGCCAGCACCTTGGCGCAGGGAAGAACTGAAGCTTTCTTT.

In this sample, this clonotype turned up a few times. This chain joins TRBV6-2 or TRBV6-3 and TRBJ2-1, with 14 bases lining up with TRBD2. The CDR3 spans 16 residues. V lost 3 bases and J lost 6; bases outside the gene matches: 4. Germline values: CDR1 MNHEY, CDR2 SVGEGT. The CDR3 coding sequence is TGTGCCAGCAGTTATTCGACTAGCGGGGGGGCCAATGAGCAGTTCTTC. Translation gives CASSYSTSGGANEQFF.

The chain recombines TRBV14 with TRBJ2-7, with 8 bases fitting TRBD1. Trimming at V came to 5 bases and at J to 5 bases, leaving 11 bases not matched to a gene. In germline, CDR1 is SGHDN, CDR2 FVKESK. The CDR3 runs to 15 residues. The CDR3 is CASSGRDRRIDEQYF. As DNA, the CDR3 is TGTGCCAGCAGCGGAAGGGACAGGAGGATCGACGAGCAGTACTTC.

V and J are TRBV6-5 and TRBJ1-2; D not resolved. Germline values: CDR1 MNHEY, CDR2 SVGAGI. Trimming removed 8 bases from V and 6 bases from J, with 7 bases in between. The CDR3 loop spans 10 amino acids. Here the CDR3 reads CASGRDGYTF. CDR3 sequence (DNA): TGTGCCAGCGGACGCGATGGCTACACCTTC.

Relative to its sample, this clonotype is medium-sized. The rearrangement joins TRBV7-6 to TRBJ2-3, with TRBD1 matching 10 bases. The CDR3 length is 16 residues. Trimming cost V 1 base and J 4 bases; bases outside gene matches: 5. Germline loops: CDR1 SGHVS, CDR2 FNYEAQ. CDR3 in DNA: TGTGCCAGCAGCTTAGAAGGGGACAGGGGTTCAGATACGCAGTATTTT. Encoded protein: CASSLEGDRGSDTQYF.

In this sample, this clonotype turned up a few times. The genes are TRBV12-3 or TRBV12-4 and TRBJ2-3, with 9 nucleotides matching TRBD1. The CDR3 runs to 15 residues. The junction had 9 bases not matched to a gene; V was cut back by 7 bases and J by 4 bases. Written as DNA, the CDR3 is TGTGCCAGCACCTCCGGGACAGGGTTTCCAGATACGCAGTATTTT. It specifies CASTSGTGFPDTQYF.

This clonotype was counted a few times. The chain carries TRBV7-8 and TRBJ2-3; D perhaps matches TRBD2 (6 bases). V was pared by 2 bases and J by 2 bases, with 14 bases between. The germline gives CDR1 SGHVS, CDR2 FQNEAQ. The length of the CDR3 is 16 residues. The CDR3 is CASSLFFAGNTDTQYF. The DNA of the CDR3 is TGTGCCAGCAGCTTATTTTTTGCGGGAAACACAGATACGCAGTATTTT.